A single sample gave rise to the 4 T cell receptor beta chains below, sequenced in a study of cytomegalovirus exposure and HLA in healthy donors. The method was immunoSEQ multiplex PCR; TCRdb's version includes in-frame clones alone and lacks a portion of them. Of about 66,000 clones in the sample, 95% to 98% are singletons; the top ten hold around 1.6%. The sample comprised PBMCs. Receptor source: a woman under 30 in good health and CMV-seropositive.

V gene TRBV6-5 combines with J gene TRBJ2-5, with 8 bases matching TRBD1. The V gene's germline CDR1 is MNHEY and CDR2 SVGAGI. This CDR3 comprises 15 residues. J was trimmed by 3 bases and V by 2 bases; bases with no gene match: 5. The CDR3 spells CASSYLSTGEETQYF. The DNA of the CDR3 is TGTGCCAGCAGTTACCTATCGACAGGGGAAGAGACCCAGTACTTC.

The chain carries TRBV6-1 and TRBJ2-1; 7 bases are shared with TRBD1. CDR3 length: 17 residues. V trimming: 0 bases; J trimming: 0 bases; junction bases outside the gene matches: 5. Germline V CDR1 and CDR2: MNHNS, SASEGT. The CDR3 sequence: CASSEAVTGSSYNEQFF. In DNA form, the CDR3 reads TGTGCCAGCAGTGAAGCAGTGACAGGGAGCTCCTACAATGAGCAGTTCTTC.

The chain carries TRBV7-9 and TRBJ2-1, with D perhaps matching TRBD1 (5 bases). Trimming stripped 4 bases from V and 0 bases from J, with 16 bases between. Germline V gives CDR1 SEHNR, CDR2 FQNEAQ (reference sequence). This CDR3 comprises 17 residues. CDR3 nucleotides: TGTGCCAGCAGCTACACACCAGGGTCCTACTCCTACAATGAGCAGTTCTTC. This sequence encodes CASSYTPGSYSYNEQFF. The variable domain in full, completed from reference TRBV7-9 and TRBJ2-1, reads DTGVSQNPRHKITKRGQNVTFRCDPISEHNRLYWYRQTLGQGPEFLTYFQNEAQLEKSRLLSDRFSAERPKGSFSTLEIQRTEQGDSAMYLCASSYTPGSYSYNEQFFGPGTRLTVL.

This chain uses TRBV6-5 with TRBJ2-3; maybe TRBD2 (5 bases). Trimming pared 6 bases from V and 2 bases from J, leaving 12 bases between. CDR3 length: 14 residues. In germline, CDR1 is MNHEY, CDR2 SVGAGI. CDR3 nucleotides: TGTGCCAGCAGGGCCCGACTAACCACAGATACGCAGTATTTT. Its translation is CASRARLTTDTQYF.